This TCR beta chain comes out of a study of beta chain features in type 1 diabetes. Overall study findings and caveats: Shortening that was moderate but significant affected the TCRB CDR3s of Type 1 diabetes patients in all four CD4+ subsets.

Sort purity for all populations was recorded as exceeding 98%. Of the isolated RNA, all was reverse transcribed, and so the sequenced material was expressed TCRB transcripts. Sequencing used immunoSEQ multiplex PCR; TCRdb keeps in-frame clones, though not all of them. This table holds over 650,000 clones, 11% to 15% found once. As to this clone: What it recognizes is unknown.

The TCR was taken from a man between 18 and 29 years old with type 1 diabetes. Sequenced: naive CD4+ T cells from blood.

The CDR3 protein is CASSLMDREISYGYTF. CDR3 bases: TGTGCCAGCAGCTTGATGGACAGGGAGATTTCGTATGGCTACACCTTC. The rearrangement uses TRBV5-6 and TRBJ1-2, with 8 positions matching TRBD1. Trimming at V came to 1 base and at J to 5 bases, leaving 10 bases not matched to a gene. The CDR3 is made up of 16 amino acids. The V gene's germline CDR1 is SGHDT and CDR2 YYEEEE.